Listed here is a single TCR beta chain. The data derive from a study of blood T cell repertoires in COVID-19. How the authors handled the data: Counts of nucleated cells, estimated from reference gene primer amplification, were obtained. Method: immunoSEQ multiplex PCR; TCRdb's copy keeps in-frame clones and lacks some. The V and J calls and clone size come from that table; D and trimming were worked out from the DNA. The sample records 79,000 or so clones, about 89% being singletons. Sequencing was done on a sample of peripheral blood. This clonotype originated in a human donor in a cohort sampled during active COVID-19.

The CDR3, as DNA: TGTGCCAGCAGCTTAGGGGCCCTGGCAGGGGGGAATTCACCCCTCCACTTT. It is translated as CASSLGALAGGNSPLHF. The V call is TRBV7-6, the J call TRBJ1-6, with 7 positions matching TRBD1. CDR1 and CDR2 (germline): SGHVS, FNYEAQ. V lost 1 base and J lost 7; bases outside the gene matches: 10. The CDR3 extends over 17 amino acids.